The present TCR beta chain was sequenced within a study of beta chain features in type 1 diabetes. Study-level points and caveats: Patients with type 1 diabetes showed fewer VDJ junction insertions and more deletions.

The sequenced template was cDNA made from the entire isolated RNA. About 3.57 million reads were obtained on average from naive, central memory and regulatory T cell samples. Libraries were prepared by immunoSEQ multiplex PCR; TCRdb keeps only in-frame clonotypes and omits some of them. This sample has 350,000 or so clones, with about 18% found just once. Per the germline V gene, CDR1 is SNHLY and CDR2 is FYNNEI. This CDR3 spans 13 amino acids. Deletions cut 5 bases from V and 7 bases from J, with 12 bases between. With regard to this clone: Its antigen is not identified.

The gene calls are TRBV2 and TRBJ2-1, with TRBD2 as a possible D gene (5 bases). This receptor was taken from a woman under 30 in good health. The source material was naive CD4+ T cells from blood. The CDR3, as DNA: TGTGCCAGCAGTTTGACTAACTGGAATGAGCAGTTCTTC. It translates to CASSLTNWNEQFF.